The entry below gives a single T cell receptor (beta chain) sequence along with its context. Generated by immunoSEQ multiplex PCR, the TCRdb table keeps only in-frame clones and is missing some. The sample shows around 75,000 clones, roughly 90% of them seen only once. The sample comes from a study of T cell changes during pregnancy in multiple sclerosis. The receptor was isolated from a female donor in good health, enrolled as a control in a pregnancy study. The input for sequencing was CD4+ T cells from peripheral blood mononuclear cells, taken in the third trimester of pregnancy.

The CDR3 DNA sequence: TGTGCCAGCATCTTCTCAGGGCAAGAGACCCAGTACTTC. Translated: CASIFSGQETQYF. The chain combines TRBV7-4 with TRBJ2-5; D is possibly TRBD1 (5 bases). The CDR3 runs to 13 residues. The V and J ends lost 7 bases and 2 bases respectively, with 11 bases between them. Germline V gives CDR1 SGHVT, CDR2 SQSDAQ.